This T cell receptor beta chain was captured in a study of blood T cell repertoires in COVID-19 (dated by TCRdb to the early 2020s). The study in broad terms: Samples from collaborators originated in the United States, Italy and Spain and spanned both the acute and convalescent phases of COVID-19. The prospective study material was composed of cDNA or gDNA derived from T cells, B-cell-depleted T cells, or PBMCs. Subjects who had been exposed to COVID-19, were actively infected with it, or had recovered from it provided the deeply sampled blood TCRbeta repertoires that made up the dataset. The repertoires were made available in a free public database intended to serve as a resource for research on the immune response to SARS-CoV-2. The samples were drawn from the first 160 participants of the ongoing ImmuneRACE study and from roughly 1,300 subjects provided by 6 global collaborators. Sample metadata almost always included a de-identified subject ID, COVID-19 status, age in years and sex. Where available, HLA class I and class II types were obtained from metadata supplied by the sample provider rather than from assay-based typing.

One collaborating source in Seattle enrolled patients while the patients were actively infected and followed the patients over time throughout the course of disease. Whole blood was collected in K2EDTA tubes by collaborating institutions according to the institutions' own protocols. For TCRbeta analysis, collaborators shipped samples as frozen whole blood, isolated PBMCs, or DNA extracted from either of those sample types. Compared with germline, V lacks 4 bases and J lacks 5 bases; bases without a gene match: 4. Inclusive of the bounding cysteine and phenylalanine, the CDR3 is 14 residues long. Here the CDR3 DNA is all that survives: 42 bases in frame from base 1. CDR1 is given as MDHEN and CDR2 as SYDVKM, both from the germline V gene. TCRbeta CDR3 regions were amplified from genomic DNA by means of the immunoSEQ Assay, a bias-controlled multiplex PCR. Under the source paper's analysis protocol: The number of nucleated cells in each sample was estimated by amplification of reference gene primers within the assay. To quantify the absolute abundance of each unique TCRbeta CDR3 rearrangement, sequence reads were collapsed and filtered. For each sample, productive Simpson clonality was calculated by taking the square root of Simpson's diversity index across productive rearrangements. Not all clones reach the TCRdb copy of this immuneACCESS table, which keeps in-frame sequences only. Checked studies attribute under half of the gap to unresolved V genes and leave the rest unexplained. D and trimming come from the DNA, and the V and J calls and clone size come from that table. A total of approximately 12,000 clones appear in this sample, around 70% of them only once. 5% to 6.5% of the sample rests with the top ten.

Overall study outcomes, separate from this receptor: How much clinical and demographic metadata was included differed by source and by participant, and the metadata was provided uncurated.

In the case of this clone: What this receptor recognizes is not known. Base qualities are missing; no much larger clone stands one base away.

The sequencing input was peripheral blood. This clonotype was sampled from a man aged 60 to 75 with COVID-19, enrolled during active disease. This chain is built from TRBV28 and TRBJ1-5; 8 bases in between match TRBD1. The CDR3 loop reads CASSSTGVYQPQHF. The sequenced DNA is TGTGCCAGCAGTTCGACAGGGGTTTATCAGCCCCAGCATTTT.